A selection of T cell receptor beta chains follows, all from one sample in a study of cytomegalovirus exposure and HLA in healthy donors. Data came from immunoSEQ multiplex PCR; TCRdb stores just in-frame clones and leaves some out. The sample lists approximately 110,000 clones, roughly 15% seen once, with about 1.9% in the top ten. The sample was PBMCs. The receptor set was obtained from a woman younger than 35 in good health and CMV-seronegative. Each CDR3 is given with its conserved first and last residue. The order of the fields is CDR3 DNA, CDR3 protein, J gene, D gene, clone size, V gene. The D gene is left open where the match is weak. Part of the rows lack a size; the others show once, few, many or a class for expanded clones.

CDR3nt: TGTGCCAGCAGCGAACAGGGGGATACATATAATTCACCCCTCCACTTT
CDR3aa: CASSEQGDTYNSPLHF
j_gene: TRBJ1-6
d_gene: TRBD1
abundance: .
v_gene: TRBV5-4

CDR3nt: TGTGCCAGCAGTGAAAGTTGGGGAGGAGGCTATGGCTACACCTTC
CDR3aa: CASSESWGGGYGYTF
j_gene: TRBJ1-2
d_gene: .
abundance: few
v_gene: TRBV2

CDR3nt: TGTGCCAGCAGCTTCGGGGACAGGGGGTTAGAAGAGACCCAGTACTTC
CDR3aa: CASSFGDRGLEETQYF
j_gene: TRBJ2-5
d_gene: TRBD1
abundance: .
v_gene: TRBV5-4

CDR3nt: TGTGCCAGCAGCGTATCGTCCAGGGGGAACTACGAGCAGTACTTC
CDR3aa: CASSVSSRGNYEQYF
j_gene: TRBJ2-7
d_gene: TRBD1
abundance: few
v_gene: TRBV9

CDR3nt: TGTGCCTGGAGTGGCGAGATCTATGGCTACACCTTC
CDR3aa: CAWSGEIYGYTF
j_gene: TRBJ1-2
d_gene: .
abundance: .
v_gene: TRBV30

CDR3nt: TGTGCCAGCAGTTCCGTAGCGGGGATGATCAATCAGCCCCAGCATTTT
CDR3aa: CASSSVAGMINQPQHF
j_gene: TRBJ1-5
d_gene: .
abundance: few
v_gene: TRBV27

CDR3nt: TGCAGCGTTGAAGAGGGGCAGGGGATCGGGGAGCTGTTTTTT
CDR3aa: CSVEEGQGIGELFF
j_gene: TRBJ2-2
d_gene: .
abundance: few
v_gene: TRBV29-1

CDR3nt: TGTGCCAGCAGCCCCGGGACAGTGGGAGAGACCCAGTACTTC
CDR3aa: CASSPGTVGETQYF
j_gene: TRBJ2-5
d_gene: TRBD1
abundance: .
v_gene: TRBV7-9

CDR3nt: TGTGCCAGCAGCCTCGAAGGGGCTGAAGGCAATCAGCCCCAGCATTTT
CDR3aa: CASSLEGAEGNQPQHF
j_gene: TRBJ1-5
d_gene: .
abundance: .
v_gene: TRBV7-2

CDR3nt: TGTGCCAGCAGCGATCGACTAGCGCCCTCCTACAATGAGCAGTTCTTC
CDR3aa: CASSDRLAPSYNEQFF
j_gene: TRBJ2-1
d_gene: TRBD2
abundance: .
v_gene: TRBV5-8

CDR3nt: TGTGCCAGTACTCTTGGACAGGGCATGTACAATGAGCAGTTCTTC
CDR3aa: CASTLGQGMYNEQFF
j_gene: TRBJ2-1
d_gene: TRBD1
abundance: .
v_gene: TRBV19

CDR3nt: TGTGCCTGGAGTGTACGGGGACAGAGCTACACTGAAGCTTTCTTT
CDR3aa: CAWSVRGQSYTEAFF
j_gene: TRBJ1-1
d_gene: TRBD1
abundance: few
v_gene: TRBV30

CDR3nt: TGCAGCGTTGTCCAGGGGGTGAACTATGGCTACACCTTC
CDR3aa: CSVVQGVNYGYTF
j_gene: TRBJ1-2
d_gene: TRBD1
abundance: .
v_gene: TRBV29-1

CDR3nt: TGTGCCAGCAGCTTAGAATATGGGAGTACCCTCTACGAGCAGTACTTC
CDR3aa: CASSLEYGSTLYEQYF
j_gene: TRBJ2-7
d_gene: .
abundance: .
v_gene: TRBV11-2

CDR3nt: TGCAGCACCGGGGGTTCTAATGAAAAACTGTTTTTT
CDR3aa: CSTGGSNEKLFF
j_gene: TRBJ1-4
d_gene: .
abundance: .
v_gene: TRBV29-1

CDR3nt: TGCGCCAGCAGCTTGGCACTAGCGGGAGTGGGTGGTGAGCAGTACTTC
CDR3aa: CASSLALAGVGGEQYF
j_gene: TRBJ2-7
d_gene: TRBD2
abundance: .
v_gene: TRBV5-1

CDR3nt: TGTGCCAGCAGTTTATCCGGGGAAGAAACTGAAGCTTTCTTT
CDR3aa: CASSLSGEETEAFF
j_gene: TRBJ1-1
d_gene: .
abundance: .
v_gene: TRBV28

CDR3nt: TGTGCCAGCAGTGAAAGGAGGTTGAACACCGGGGAGCTGTTTTTT
CDR3aa: CASSERRLNTGELFF
j_gene: TRBJ2-2
d_gene: .
abundance: few
v_gene: TRBV6-1

CDR3nt: TGTGCCAGCAGCTCTGACAGGAACCAAGAGACCCAGTACTTC
CDR3aa: CASSSDRNQETQYF
j_gene: TRBJ2-5
d_gene: .
abundance: few
v_gene: TRBV13

CDR3nt: TGTGCCAGCAGCCAGAGGACAGGGCCACAAGAGACCCAGTACTTC
CDR3aa: CASSQRTGPQETQYF
j_gene: TRBJ2-5
d_gene: TRBD1
abundance: few
v_gene: TRBV4-2

CDR3nt: TGTGCCAGCAGTCCCTCCCTAGCGGGAGGGGCGTACGAGCAGTACTTC
CDR3aa: CASSPSLAGGAYEQYF
j_gene: TRBJ2-7
d_gene: TRBD2
abundance: .
v_gene: TRBV28